The 21 T cell receptor beta chains below come from one sample, sequenced in a study of cytotoxic CD8 clonotypes in ibrutinib-treated CLL. Assay used: immunoSEQ multiplex PCR; TCRdb lists only in-frame clones, some missing. This table has 73,000 or so clones, approximately 70% appearing once. Here the sequenced sample was PBMCs, taken after 12 months of ibrutinib treatment. Source of these receptors: a human donor with chronic lymphocytic leukemia.

The chain employs TRBV15 and TRBJ2-4, with D possibly being TRBD1 (6 bases). This CDR3 has 16 residues. The V end lost 5 bases, the J end lost 3 bases, and 17 bases lay between the germline ends. Looked up from germline, CDR1 is LNHNV and CDR2 is YYDKDF (reference sequence). The CDR3 is CATSAPGHTVKNIQYF. DNA of the CDR3: TGTGCCACCAGCGCCCCGGGACACACAGTCAAAAACATTCAGTACTTC. Combining the CDR3 with reference TRBV15 and TRBJ2-4 gives the whole variable domain DAMVIQNPRYQVTQFGKPVTLSCSQTLNHNVMYWYQQKSSQAPKLLFHYYDKDFNNEADTPDNFQSRRPNTSFCFLDIRSPGLGDTAMYLCATSAPGHTVKNIQYFGAGTRLSVL.

This clone was seen a few times. CDR3 region: CASSLGPYEAFF. DNA of the CDR3: TGTGCCAGCAGCTTGGGCCCATATGAAGCTTTCTTT. The chain combines TRBV5-4 with TRBJ1-1; no clear D gene. Germline CDR1 reads SGHNT; CDR2 reads YYREEE (reference sequence). The CDR3 runs to 12 residues. V was cut by 0 bases and J by 7 bases, with 7 bases left in between.

The rearrangement joins TRBV7-2 to TRBJ1-5, with unresolved D. CDR3 length equals 14 residues. Trimming took 5 bases from V and 7 from J, leaving 15 bases between them. Germline lookup yields CDR1 SGHTA and CDR2 FQGNSA. The CDR3: CASSPSIGGQPQHF. CDR3 nucleotides: TGTGCCAGCAGCCCCTCCATCGGCGGGCAGCCCCAGCATTTT.

The gene calls are TRBV6-5 and TRBJ2-5; the D gene is possibly TRBD1 (5 bases). Trimming shortened V by 6 bases and J by 3 bases, and 14 bases separated the two germline ends. This CDR3 spans 14 amino acids. Germline V gives CDR1 MNHEY, CDR2 SVGAGI. The CDR3 DNA reads TGTGCCAGCAGCCCCAGGGCAGCAGAAGAGACCCAGTACTTC. It specifies CASSPRAAEETQYF.

This clone was recorded only once. The rearrangement joins TRBV6-5 to TRBJ1-3; perhaps TRBD1 as D (5 bases). This CDR3 comprises 13 residues. The V end was cut by 5 bases, the J end by 4 bases, with 9 bases between. Germline V CDR1 and CDR2: MNHEY, SVGAGI. CDR3 nucleotide sequence: TGTGCCAGCAGTCGGGACTCAGGAAACACCATATATTTT. This translates into CASSRDSGNTIYF.

The J gene is TRBJ1-5, the V gene TRBV19; D unresolved. This CDR3 has 13 residues. Germline-derived CDR1 and CDR2 are LNHDA and SQIVND (reference sequence). The V end was cut by 1 base, the J end by 5 bases, with 6 bases between. Here the CDR3 reads CASSIVTDQPQHF. In DNA, the CDR3 is TGTGCCAGTAGTATAGTTACGGATCAGCCCCAGCATTTT.

This rearrangement joins TRBV14 to TRBJ1-1; D is uncertain. The CDR3 totals 13 residues. Trimming took 3 bases from V and 1 from J, leaving 6 bases between them. Per germline, CDR1 SGHDN and CDR2 FVKESK. Written as DNA, the CDR3 is TGTGCCAGCAGCCAGGAGGCGAACACTGAAGCTTTCTTT. Translation: CASSQEANTEAFF.

This clone was found a few times. This chain's CDR3 is CASSLVLADEQYF. CDR3 coding DNA: TGTGCCAGCAGCTTGGTACTAGCCGACGAGCAGTACTTC. The chain couples TRBV5-4 to TRBJ2-7, with D perhaps TRBD2 (6 bases). Germline-derived CDR1 and CDR2 are SGHNT and YYREEE (reference sequence). The CDR3 runs 13 residues. V lost 0 bases and J lost 5, with 9 bases in between.

The V and J genes are TRBV6-6 and TRBJ1-6, with D possibly matching TRBD1 (6 bases). The ends were cut back, 6 bases at V and 6 bases at J, with 18 bases in the middle. In germline, CDR1 is MNHNY, CDR2 SVGAGI (reference sequence). CDR3 size: 16 residues. The CDR3 region is CASRRDDGGRNSPLHF. DNA for the CDR3: TGTGCCAGCAGGCGAGACGATGGGGGGCGTAATTCACCCCTCCACTTT.

V gene TRBV19 combines with J gene TRBJ1-2; 12 bases fit TRBD1. V was pared by 4 bases and J by 7 bases, with 7 bases of the junction left unmatched. Germline V gene data show CDR1 as LNHDA and CDR2 as SQIVND (reference sequence). This CDR3 comprises 15 residues. The CDR3 DNA reads as TGTGCCAGTAGTAGCCGGGACAGGGGGCATTTTGGCTACACCTTC. Amino acids: CASSSRDRGHFGYTF.

This clone was seen a handful of times. The chain couples TRBV5-4 to TRBJ1-2; perhaps TRBD1 as D (5 bases). V lost 4 bases, J lost 5 bases, and 12 bases lay in between. Germline CDR1 is SGHNT and CDR2 is YYREEE (reference sequence). The CDR3 is 13 residues long. The CDR3 sequence is CASSRDPLYGYTF. The CDR3 coding sequence is TGTGCCAGCAGCAGGGACCCCCTATATGGCTACACCTTC. Supplemented by reference TRBV5-4 and TRBJ1-2, the full variable domain reads ETGVTQSPTHLIKTRGQQVTLRCSSQSGHNTVSWYQQALGQGPQFIFQYYREEENGRGNFPPRFSGLQFPNYSSELNVNALELDDSALYLCASSRDPLYGYTFGSGTRLTVV.

This clone was counted a few times. CDR3 in amino acids: CASSLVSGGHYEQYF. CDR3 coding DNA: TGTGCCAGCAGCTTAGTCTCGGGGGGACACTACGAGCAGTACTTC. The chain employs TRBV7-9 and TRBJ2-7; TRBD2 is a possible D gene (7 bases). V was clipped by 1 base and J by 3 bases, with 13 bases between them. Germline V gives CDR1 SEHNR, CDR2 FQNEAQ (reference sequence). The CDR3 totals 15 residues.

The chain links TRBV7-8 to TRBJ1-3; D unresolved. This CDR3 is 16 amino acids long. V was trimmed by 2 bases and J by 0 bases, leaving 11 bases between them. The germline V gene has CDR1 SGHVS and CDR2 FQNEAQ. The CDR3 nucleotides read TGTGCCAGCAGCTTATGGGCGCGTAGCTCTGGAAACACCATATATTTT. It specifies CASSLWARSSGNTIYF.

The chain couples TRBV2 to TRBJ1-2; D ambiguous. Trimming took off 4 bases at V and 7 bases at J, with 13 bases between the two ends. This CDR3 is built from 13 residues. CDR1 and CDR2 from the germline V gene are SNHLY and FYNNEI. The CDR3 region is CASSVAAVSGYTF. DNA for the CDR3: TGTGCCAGCAGTGTCGCGGCCGTAAGTGGCTACACCTTC.

This clone has only a few counts. This rearrangement joins TRBV27 to TRBJ1-5, with 8 nucleotides matching TRBD1. Looked up from germline, CDR1 is MNHEY and CDR2 is SMNVEV (reference sequence). The ends lost 5 bases at V and 4 bases at J; junction bases unmatched: 7. This CDR3 spans 15 amino acids. Written as DNA, the CDR3 is TGTGCCAGCAGTATTTCAACAGGGGGTAATCAGCCCCAGCATTTT. Translation: CASSISTGGNQPQHF.

V and J are TRBV5-5 and TRBJ2-7, with D uncertain. The V gene lost 0 bases and the J gene lost 0 bases, with 10 bases spanning the gap. This CDR3 region has 15 residues. Germline CDR1 is SGHKS and CDR2 is YYEKEE (reference sequence). For the CDR3, the DNA is TGTGCCAGCAGCTTGGCCCAGGACCTCTCCTACGAGCAGTACTTC. This encodes CASSLAQDLSYEQYF.

The J gene is TRBJ2-4, the V gene TRBV29-1; 10 bases map to TRBD2. Germline V lookup: CDR1 SQVTM, CDR2 ANQGSEA. The CDR3 has 14 amino acids. V lost 5 bases to trimming and J lost 5 bases; unmatched junction nucleotides: 6. The CDR3 loop is CSVNRLAGENIQYF. As DNA, the CDR3 is TGCAGCGTTAACCGACTAGCGGGCGAAAACATTCAGTACTTC.

V and J are TRBV2 and TRBJ2-1; maybe TRBD2 (6 bases). From germline, CDR1 is SNHLY and CDR2 FYNNEI. With 3 bases removed from V and 9 bases from J, the gap between germline ends came to 15 bases. The CDR3 is 14 residues long. CDR3 sequence: CASSDRGGDPEQFF. CDR3 sequence (DNA): TGTGCCAGCAGTGACCGGGGAGGAGATCCTGAGCAGTTCTTC.

This chain links TRBV19 with TRBJ2-7; TRBD1 agrees at 8 bases. V trimming: 5 bases; J trimming: 0 bases; junction bases outside the gene matches: 6. The CDR3 sequence is 15 residues long. Per the germline V gene, CDR1 is LNHDA and CDR2 is SQIVND (reference sequence). The CDR3 DNA reads TGTGCCAGTAGTCTTACAGGGGGGATCTCCTACGAGCAGTACTTC. Residues: CASSLTGGISYEQYF.

The chain has TRBV6-6 and TRBJ1-2, with no clear D. Looked up from germline, CDR1 is MNHNY and CDR2 is SVGAGI (reference sequence). The CDR3 has 12 residues. The V and J ends lost 2 bases and 6 bases respectively, with 7 bases between them. In DNA, the CDR3 is TGTGCCAGCAGTTACCCTGGGAATGGCTACACCTTC. Translation gives CASSYPGNGYTF.

This chain joins TRBV9 and TRBJ1-1; maybe TRBD1 (5 bases). Germline V gene sequence: CDR1 SGDLS, CDR2 YYNGEE. This CDR3 has 15 residues. Deletions cut 4 bases from V and 3 bases from J, with 16 bases between. CDR3 sequence reads: CASSKAGVRDTEAFF. The CDR3 DNA follows: TGTGCCAGCAGCAAGGCGGGGGTGAGGGACACTGAAGCTTTCTTT.